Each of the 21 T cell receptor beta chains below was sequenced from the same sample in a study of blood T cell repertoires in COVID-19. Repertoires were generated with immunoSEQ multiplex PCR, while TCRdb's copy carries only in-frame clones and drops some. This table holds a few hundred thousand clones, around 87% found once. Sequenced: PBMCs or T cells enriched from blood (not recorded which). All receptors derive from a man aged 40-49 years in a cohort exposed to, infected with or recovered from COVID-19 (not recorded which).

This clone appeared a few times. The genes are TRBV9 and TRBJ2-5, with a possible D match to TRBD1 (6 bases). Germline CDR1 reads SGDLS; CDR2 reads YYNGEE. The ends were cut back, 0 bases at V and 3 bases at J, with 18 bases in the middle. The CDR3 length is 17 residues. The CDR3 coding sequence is TGTGCCAGCAGCGTAGGGGGAAGTAGTAAGGGGGAAGAGACCCAGTACTTC. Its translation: CASSVGGSSKGEETQYF.

DNA of the CDR3: TGTGCCTGGAGTGCCAGCGGGGCCCCGGGGACCCAGTACTTC. Its translation: CAWSASGAPGTQYF. The V and J genes are TRBV30 and TRBJ2-5, with 7 positions matching TRBD2. V was pared by 1 base and J by 7 bases, with 9 bases of the junction left unmatched. CDR3 size: 14 residues. Germline CDR1 reads GTSNPN; CDR2 reads SVGIG (reference sequence).

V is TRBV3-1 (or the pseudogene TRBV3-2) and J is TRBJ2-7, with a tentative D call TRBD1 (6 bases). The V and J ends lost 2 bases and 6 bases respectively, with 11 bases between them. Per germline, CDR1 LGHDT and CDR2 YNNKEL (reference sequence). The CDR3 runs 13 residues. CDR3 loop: CASSQTQGREQYF. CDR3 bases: TGTGCCAGCAGCCAAACACAGGGCCGCGAGCAGTACTTC.

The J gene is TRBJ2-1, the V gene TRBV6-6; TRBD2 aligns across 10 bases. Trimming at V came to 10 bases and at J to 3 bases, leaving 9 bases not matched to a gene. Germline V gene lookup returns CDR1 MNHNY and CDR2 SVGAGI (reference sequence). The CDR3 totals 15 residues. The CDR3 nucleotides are TGTGCCACGGGGGGAGCGGGAGGGGTCTACAATGAGCAGTTCTTC. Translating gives CATGGAGGVYNEQFF.

CDR3 in amino acids: CASRMGLADQETQYF. CDR3 coding DNA: TGTGCCAGCAGAATGGGACTAGCGGATCAAGAGACCCAGTACTTC. The chain carries TRBV7-9 and TRBJ2-5; the match to TRBD2 covers 11 bases. Germline V CDR1 and CDR2: SEHNR, FQNEAQ (reference sequence). Losses at the gene ends were 6 bases for V and 2 bases for J; bases not matched to a gene: 5. This CDR3 contains 15 residues.

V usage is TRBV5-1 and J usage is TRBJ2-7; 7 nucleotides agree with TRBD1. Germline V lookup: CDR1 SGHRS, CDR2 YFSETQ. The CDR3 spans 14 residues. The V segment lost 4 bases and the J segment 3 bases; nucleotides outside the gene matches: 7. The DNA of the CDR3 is TGCGCCAGCAGCGTCGACAGGGTATTCTACGAGCAGTACTTC. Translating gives CASSVDRVFYEQYF.

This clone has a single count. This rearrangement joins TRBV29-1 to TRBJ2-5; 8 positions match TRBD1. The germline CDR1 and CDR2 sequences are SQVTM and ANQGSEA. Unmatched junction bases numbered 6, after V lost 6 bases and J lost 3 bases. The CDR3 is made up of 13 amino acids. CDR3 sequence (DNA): TGCAGCGTCCACAGGGGGACCAAAGAGACCCAGTACTTC. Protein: CSVHRGTKETQYF.

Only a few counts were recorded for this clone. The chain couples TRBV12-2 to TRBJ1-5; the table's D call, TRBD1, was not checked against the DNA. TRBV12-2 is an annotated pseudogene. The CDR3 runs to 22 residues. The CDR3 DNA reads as TGTGCAAGTCGCTTAAAAGGAGCGGAGGACAGCGCCAGGCTGTCCTTAAATCAGCCCCAGCATTTT. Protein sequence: CASRLKGAEDSARLSLNQPQHF.

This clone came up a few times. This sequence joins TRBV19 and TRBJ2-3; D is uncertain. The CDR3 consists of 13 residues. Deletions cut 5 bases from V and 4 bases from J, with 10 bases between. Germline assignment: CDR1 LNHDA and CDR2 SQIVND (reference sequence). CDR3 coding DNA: TGTGCCAGTAGTCCTACCCGGGCAGATACGCAGTATTTT. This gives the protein CASSPTRADTQYF.

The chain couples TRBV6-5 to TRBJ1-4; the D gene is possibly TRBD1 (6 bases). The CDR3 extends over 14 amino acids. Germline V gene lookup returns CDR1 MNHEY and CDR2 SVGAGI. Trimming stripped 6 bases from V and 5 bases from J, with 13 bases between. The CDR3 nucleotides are TGTGCCAGCAGGCAGACAAGGGGGAATGAAAAACTGTTTTTT. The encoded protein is CASRQTRGNEKLFF.

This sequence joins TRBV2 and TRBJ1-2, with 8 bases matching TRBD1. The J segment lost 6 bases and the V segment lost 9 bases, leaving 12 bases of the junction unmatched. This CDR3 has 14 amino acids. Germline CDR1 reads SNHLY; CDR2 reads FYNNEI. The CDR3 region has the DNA TGTGCCAGAAGACAGGGGAGGAATTCGAATGGCTACACCTTC. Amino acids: CARRQGRNSNGYTF.

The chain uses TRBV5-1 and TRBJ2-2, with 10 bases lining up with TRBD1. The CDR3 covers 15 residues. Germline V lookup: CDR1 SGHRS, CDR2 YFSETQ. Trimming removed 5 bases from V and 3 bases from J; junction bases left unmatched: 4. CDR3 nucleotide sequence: TGCGCCAGCAGACGAGGGACAGGGGACACCGGGGAGCTGTTTTTT. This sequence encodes CASRRGTGDTGELFF.

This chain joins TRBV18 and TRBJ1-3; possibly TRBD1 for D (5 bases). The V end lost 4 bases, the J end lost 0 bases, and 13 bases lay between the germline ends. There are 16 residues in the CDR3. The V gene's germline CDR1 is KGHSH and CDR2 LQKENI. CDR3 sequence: CASSLTDSNSGNTIYF. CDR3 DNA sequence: TGTGCCAGCTCACTGACCGACAGCAACTCTGGAAACACCATATATTTT.

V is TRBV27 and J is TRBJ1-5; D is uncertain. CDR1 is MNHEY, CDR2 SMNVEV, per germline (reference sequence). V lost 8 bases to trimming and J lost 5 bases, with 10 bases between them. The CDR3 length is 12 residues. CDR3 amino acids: CASGRGYQPQHF. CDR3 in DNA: TGTGCCAGCGGGAGAGGGTATCAGCCCCAGCATTTT.

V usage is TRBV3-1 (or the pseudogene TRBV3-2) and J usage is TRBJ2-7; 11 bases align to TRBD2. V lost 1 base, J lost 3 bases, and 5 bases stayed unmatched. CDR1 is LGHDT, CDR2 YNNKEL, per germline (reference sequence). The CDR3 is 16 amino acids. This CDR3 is CASSQAGTSGHYEQYF. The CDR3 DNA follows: TGTGCCAGCAGCCAAGCCGGGACTAGCGGACACTACGAGCAGTACTTC.

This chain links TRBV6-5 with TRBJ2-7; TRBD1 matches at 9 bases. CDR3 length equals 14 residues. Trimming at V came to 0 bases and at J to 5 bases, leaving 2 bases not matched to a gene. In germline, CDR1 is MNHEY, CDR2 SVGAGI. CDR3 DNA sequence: TGTGCCAGCAGTTACTCCGGGACAGGGAACGAGCAGTACTTC. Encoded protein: CASSYSGTGNEQYF.

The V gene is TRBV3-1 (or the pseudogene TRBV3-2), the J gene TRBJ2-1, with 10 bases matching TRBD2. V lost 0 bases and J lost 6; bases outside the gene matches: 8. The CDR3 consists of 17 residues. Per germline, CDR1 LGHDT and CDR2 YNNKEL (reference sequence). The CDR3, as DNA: TGTGCCAGCAGCCAAGATCAGTCTAGCGGGAGCCTCAATGAGCAGTTCTTC. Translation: CASSQDQSSGSLNEQFF.

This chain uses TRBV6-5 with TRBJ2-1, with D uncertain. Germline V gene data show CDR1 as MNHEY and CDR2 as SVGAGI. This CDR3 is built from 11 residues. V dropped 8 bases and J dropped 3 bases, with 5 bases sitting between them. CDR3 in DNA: TGTGCCAGCGCACTCTACAATGAGCAGTTCTTC. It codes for CASALYNEQFF.

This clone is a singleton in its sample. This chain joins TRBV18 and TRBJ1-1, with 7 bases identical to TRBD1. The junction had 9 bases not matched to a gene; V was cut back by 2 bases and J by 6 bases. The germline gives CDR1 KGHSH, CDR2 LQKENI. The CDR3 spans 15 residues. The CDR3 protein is CASSPGTPGQAEAFF. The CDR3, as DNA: TGTGCCAGCTCACCAGGTACTCCAGGACAGGCTGAAGCTTTCTTT.

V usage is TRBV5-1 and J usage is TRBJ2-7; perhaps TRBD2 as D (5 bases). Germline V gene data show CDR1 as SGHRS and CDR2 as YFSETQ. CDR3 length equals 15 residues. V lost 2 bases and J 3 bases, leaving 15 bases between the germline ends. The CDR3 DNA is TGCGCCAGCAGCTTCCAAGCGGCCCCAGACTACGAGCAGTACTTC. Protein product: CASSFQAAPDYEQYF.

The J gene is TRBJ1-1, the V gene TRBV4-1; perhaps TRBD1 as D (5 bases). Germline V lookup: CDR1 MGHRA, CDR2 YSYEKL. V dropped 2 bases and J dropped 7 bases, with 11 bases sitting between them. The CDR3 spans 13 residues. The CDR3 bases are TGCGCCAGCAGCCAATGGGGGGGAGATGAAGCTTTCTTT. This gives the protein CASSQWGGDEAFF.